This record covers a single TCR beta chain. Its antigen is as yet unknown. After isolation, RNA underwent reverse transcription to generate cDNA as the sequencing template. This table comes from immunoSEQ multiplex PCR, and its TCRdb copy is limited to in-frame clones, with some not included. The table records about 170,000 clones, 50% to 75% of them present only once. This sample was taken from a study of CD8+ T cells in alopecia areata. The CDR3 sequence is 14 residues long. Germline V gene lookup returns CDR1 MNHNS and CDR2 SASEGT. V dropped 2 bases and J dropped 7 bases, with 14 bases sitting between them. Study results and limitations: Links between baseline CD8+ expansion and response need larger treated cohorts. The study found tofacitinib significantly decreased scalp clonality and expanded CD8+ clones among the top 100. A great number of expanded lesional clones endured in scalp and blood during tofacitinib.

Treatment noted: oral pan-JAK inhibitor, 5-10 mg twice daily. Sequenced here: CD4+ T cells sorted from blood, sampled at approximately week 61, from a patient treated with tofacitinib. The TCR was taken from a human donor with alopecia areata. V usage is TRBV6-1 and J usage is TRBJ2-5; possibly TRBD1 for D (6 bases). The DNA of the CDR3 is TGTGCCAGCAGTGAAAACCACAGGGAAGGGACCCAGTACTTC. Translated, it gives CASSENHREGTQYF.